The present T cell receptor beta chain was sequenced within a study of T-cell reconstitution after alpha-beta-depleted transplantation in children. The CDR3 extends over 15 amino acids. The V and J ends lost 4 bases and 0 bases, in that order; junction bases with no gene match: 6. Germline values: CDR1 SGHRS, CDR2 YFSETQ. For TCRbeta, the library was prepared with unique molecular identifiers. TCRdb re-derived calls from the PCR reads in MiXCR, one entry per CDR3 protein. The table shows around 130,000 distinct CDR3 sequences, with about 9.6% occurring only once. This clonotype was found a few times. V usage is TRBV5-1 and J usage is TRBJ2-7, with 8 bases fitting TRBD2. This receptor was obtained from a girl under three years old who had a stem cell transplant for combined immunodeficiency, so the T cells may come from the graft donor. The sample in question was PBMCs, mostly from graft donor cells, obtained 180 days after TCRalphabeta/CD19-depleted stem cell transplant. The CDR3 bases are TGCGCCAGCAGCCGGGGGGGCTTCTCCTCCTACGAGCAGTACTTC. This codes for CASSRGGFSSYEQYF.